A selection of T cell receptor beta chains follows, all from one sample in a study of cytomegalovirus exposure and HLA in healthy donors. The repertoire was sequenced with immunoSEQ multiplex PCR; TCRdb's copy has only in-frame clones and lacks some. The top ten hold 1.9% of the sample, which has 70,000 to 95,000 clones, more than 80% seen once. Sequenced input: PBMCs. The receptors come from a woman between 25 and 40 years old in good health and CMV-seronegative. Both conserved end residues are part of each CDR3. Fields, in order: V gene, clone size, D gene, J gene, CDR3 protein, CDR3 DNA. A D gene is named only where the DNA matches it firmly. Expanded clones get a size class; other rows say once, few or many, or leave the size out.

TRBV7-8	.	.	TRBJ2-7	CASSEVASYEQYF	TGTGCCAGCAGCGAAGTAGCTTCCTACGAGCAGTACTTC
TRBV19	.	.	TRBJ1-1	CASSIEAGGTEAFF	TGTGCCAGTAGTATAGAAGCGGGCGGAACTGAAGCTTTCTTT
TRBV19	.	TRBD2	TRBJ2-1	CASMDRGTSADNEQFF	TGTGCCAGTATGGACCGCGGGACTAGCGCTGACAATGAGCAGTTCTTC
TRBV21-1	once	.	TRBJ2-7	CASSLGAQGRAPGEQYF	TGTGCCAGCTCTTTGGGGGCCCAGGGACGGGCTCCGGGAGAGCAGTACTTC
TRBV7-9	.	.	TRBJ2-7	CASSFSSYEQYF	TGTGCCAGCAGCTTCTCCTCCTACGAGCAGTACTTC
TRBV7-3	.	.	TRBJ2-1	CASSAGSTNEQFF	TGTGCCAGCAGCGCGGGAAGTACGAATGAGCAGTTCTTC
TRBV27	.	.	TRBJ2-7	CASRDSSYEQYF	TGTGCCAGCAGGGACAGCTCCTACGAGCAGTACTTC
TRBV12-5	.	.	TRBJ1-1	CASGLGTGKSFF	TGTGCTAGTGGTTTGGGAACAGGGAAGTCTTTCTTT
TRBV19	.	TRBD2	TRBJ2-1	CASSSDPPGLAGPNNEQFF	TGTGCCAGTAGCAGCGACCCCCCGGGACTAGCGGGCCCCAACAATGAGCAGTTCTTC
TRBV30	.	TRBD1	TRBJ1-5	CAWSGGGYRPQHF	TGTGCCTGGAGTGGAGGGGGCTACCGGCCCCAGCATTTT
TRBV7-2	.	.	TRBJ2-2	CASSLVQGMGGELFF	TGTGCCAGCAGCTTAGTTCAGGGGATGGGCGGGGAGCTGTTTTTT
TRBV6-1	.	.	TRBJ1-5	CASSDRVSNQPQHF	TGTGCCAGCAGTGACAGGGTTTCCAATCAGCCCCAGCATTTT
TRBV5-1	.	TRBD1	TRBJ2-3	CASSFGQGEVSDTQYF	TGCGCCAGCAGCTTCGGACAGGGTGAGGTCTCAGATACGCAGTATTTT
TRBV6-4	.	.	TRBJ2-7	CASSDSIPGVKGLRFYEQYF	TGTGCCAGCAGTGACTCGATCCCCGGGGTTAAAGGACTGAGATTCTACGAGCAGTACTTC
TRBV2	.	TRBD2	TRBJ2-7	CASSVRAGGSYEQYF	TGTGCCAGCAGTGTCCGAGCGGGAGGTTCCTACGAGCAGTACTTC
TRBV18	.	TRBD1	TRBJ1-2	CASSPRGRTGQGVYGYTF	TGTGCCAGCTCACCACGAGGTCGGACCGGACAGGGGGTATATGGCTACACCTTC
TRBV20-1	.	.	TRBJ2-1	CSPTGNEQFF	TGCAGTCCAACAGGGAATGAGCAGTTCTTC
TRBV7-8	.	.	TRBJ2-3	CASSLGSGSTDTQYF	TGTGCCAGCAGCTTAGGGAGCGGGAGCACAGATACGCAGTATTTT
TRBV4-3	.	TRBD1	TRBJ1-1	CASSLGQGKMNTEAFF	TGCGCCAGCAGCCTTGGACAGGGAAAAATGAACACTGAAGCTTTCTTT
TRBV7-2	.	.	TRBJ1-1	CASSSTGQGEAFF	TGTGCCAGCAGCTCTACCGGCCAGGGTGAAGCTTTCTTT
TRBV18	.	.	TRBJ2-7	CASSQPGLPYEQYF	TGTGCCAGCTCGCAACCGGGACTGCCCTACGAGCAGTACTTC
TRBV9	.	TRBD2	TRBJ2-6	CASSVGGRKAGANGLTF	TGTGCCAGCAGCGTAGGCGGGAGAAAAGCTGGGGCCAACGGCCTGACTTTC
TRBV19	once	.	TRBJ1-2	CASSNTDYGYTF	TGTGCCAGTAGTAATACAGACTATGGCTACACCTTC
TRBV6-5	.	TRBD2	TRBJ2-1	CASSYLKREGHEQFF	TGTGCCAGCAGTTACCTTAAGCGGGAGGGGCATGAGCAGTTCTTC